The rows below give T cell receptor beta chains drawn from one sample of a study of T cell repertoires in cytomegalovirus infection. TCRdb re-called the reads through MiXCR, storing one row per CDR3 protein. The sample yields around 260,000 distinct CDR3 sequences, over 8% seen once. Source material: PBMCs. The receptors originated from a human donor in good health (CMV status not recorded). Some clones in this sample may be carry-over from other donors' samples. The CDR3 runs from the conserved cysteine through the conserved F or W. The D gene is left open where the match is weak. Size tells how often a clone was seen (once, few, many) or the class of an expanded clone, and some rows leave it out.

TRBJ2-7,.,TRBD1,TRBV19,TGTGCCAGTAGTGGAGGGGACAGGAACTACGAGCAGTACTTC,CASSGGDRNYEQYF
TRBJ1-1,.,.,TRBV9,TGTGCCAGCAGCGCTAGGCGGGGGGACACTGAAGCTTTCTTT,CASSARRGDTEAFF
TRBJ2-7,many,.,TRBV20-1,TGCAGTGCCCCCTTCCCCTACGAGCAGTACTTC,CSAPFPYEQYF
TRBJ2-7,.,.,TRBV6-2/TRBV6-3,TGTGCCAGCAGTTACCAAAGCCGCAGGTGGGACTTC,CASSYQSRRWDF
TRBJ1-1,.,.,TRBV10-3,TGTGCCATCAGCGGGGGGACCGTTATGAACACTGAAGCTTTCTTT,CAISGGTVMNTEAFF
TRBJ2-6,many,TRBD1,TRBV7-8,TGTGCCAGCAGCAAACGACCGGACAGGGGAAGCTCTGGGGCCAACGTCCTGACTTTC,CASSKRPDRGSSGANVLTF
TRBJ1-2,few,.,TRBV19,TGTGCCAGTAGTATGGTCCGCGGGACGGAGACTTATGGCTACACCTTC,CASSMVRGTETYGYTF
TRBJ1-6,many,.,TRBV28,TGTGCCAGCAGTTTACTGGGACCAAATAATTCACCCCTCCACTTT,CASSLLGPNNSPLHF
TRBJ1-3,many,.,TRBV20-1,TGCAGTGCTAGCGTACAGAGCTCTGGAAACACCATATATTTT,CSASVQSSGNTIYF
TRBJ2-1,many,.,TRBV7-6,TGTGCCAGCAGCTTAGAGGGTGATGAGCAGTTCTTC,CASSLEGDEQFF
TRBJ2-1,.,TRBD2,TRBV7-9,TGTGCCAGCAGCTTAGGCGTTAGCGGGGCTTTCGATGAGCAGTTCTTC,CASSLGVSGAFDEQFF
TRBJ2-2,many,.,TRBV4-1,TGCGCCAGCAGCCAAGATCCATTCGGGGAGCTGTTTTTT,CASSQDPFGELFF
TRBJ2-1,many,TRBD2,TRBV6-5,TGTGCCAGCAGTTACTCGGGACTAGCCTACAATGAGCAGTTCTTC,CASSYSGLAYNEQFF
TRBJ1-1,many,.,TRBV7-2,TGTGCCAGCAGCTTATGGGGGAAGGGCACTGAAGCTTTCTTT,CASSLWGKGTEAFF
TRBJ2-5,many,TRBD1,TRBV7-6,TGTGCCAGCAGCCTAAACAGGGGATCGGCGGAGACCCAGTACTTC,CASSLNRGSAETQYF
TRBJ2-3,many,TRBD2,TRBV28,TGTGCCAGCAGTCCCCGAGGTAGCGGGGGCCCAGATACGCAGTATTTT,CASSPRGSGGPDTQYF
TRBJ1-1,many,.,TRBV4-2,TGTGCCAGCAGCCAAGATCCCCAGGCGAACACTGAAGCTTTCTTT,CASSQDPQANTEAFF
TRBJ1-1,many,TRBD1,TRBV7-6,TGTGCCAGCAGCGCAGAACAGGGGGCGCGGACTGAAGCTTTCTTT,CASSAEQGARTEAFF
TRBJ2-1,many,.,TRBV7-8,TGTGCCAGCAGCCGATCGGAGGGAGTTCTCTATGAGCAGTTCTTC,CASSRSEGVLYEQFF
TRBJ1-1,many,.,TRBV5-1,TGCGCCAGCAGCGGACAGTCCATGAACACTGAAGCTTTCTTT,CASSGQSMNTEAFF
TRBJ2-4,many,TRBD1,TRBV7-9,TGTGCCAGCAGCGCATTTGGGACAGGGGAAAACATTCAGTACTTC,CASSAFGTGENIQYF
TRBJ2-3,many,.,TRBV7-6,TGTGCCAGCAGCGCAGCCGGGACGTCGCAGTATTTT,CASSAAGTSQYF
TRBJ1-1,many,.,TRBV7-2,TGTGCCAGCAGCTTTCCACAAGCCACTGAAGCTTTCTTT,CASSFPQATEAFF
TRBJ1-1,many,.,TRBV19,TGTGCCAGTAGTATCAGTTACAGGAAAGCTTTCTTT,CASSISYRKAFF
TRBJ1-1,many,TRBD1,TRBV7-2,TGTGCCAGCAGTCAACAGGGGAGCGGGACTGAAGCTTTCTTT,CASSQQGSGTEAFF
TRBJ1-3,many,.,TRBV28,TGTGCCAGCAGTCTCCGGCGGATATCTGGAAACACCATATATTTT,CASSLRRISGNTIYF
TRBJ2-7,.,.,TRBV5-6,TGTGCCAGCAGCCCACCCGCGACAGGTCGCTACTACGAGCAGTACTTC,CASSPPATGRYYEQYF
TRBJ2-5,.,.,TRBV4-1,TGCGCCAGCAGCCAAGCGGGCGGCAGTTCAGAATTGGAGACCCAGTACTTC,CASSQAGGSSELETQYF
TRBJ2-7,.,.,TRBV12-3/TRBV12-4,TGTGCCAGCAGTATGGGGCCGGGAGAGCAGTACTTC,CASSMGPGEQYF
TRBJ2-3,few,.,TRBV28,TGTGCCACACGCCGGGGGAGGTTGAGCACAGATACGCAGTATTTT,CATRRGRLSTDTQYF
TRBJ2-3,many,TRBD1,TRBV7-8,TGTGCCAGCAGAAATTTCCTGGGACAGGGGAGCACAGATACGCAGTATTTT,CASRNFLGQGSTDTQYF
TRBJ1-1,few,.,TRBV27,TGTGCCAGCAGCACGGAGTGGGACCGTCAAATGAACACTGAAGCTTTCTTT,CASSTEWDRQMNTEAFF
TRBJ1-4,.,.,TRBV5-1,TGCGCCAGCAGCTTGCCATTAATAGAACCAGGGACCTTGAATGAAAAACTGTTTTTT,CASSLPLIEPGTLNEKLFF
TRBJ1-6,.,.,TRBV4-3,TGCGCCAGCAGCCAAGATTCGCCAGGAGGAGGTTCACCCCTCCACTTT,CASSQDSPGGGSPLHF
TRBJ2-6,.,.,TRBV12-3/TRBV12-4,TGTGCCAGCAGTTTAGGATCGGGGAACTCTGGGGCCAACGTCCTGACTTTC,CASSLGSGNSGANVLTF
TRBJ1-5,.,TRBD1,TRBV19,TGTGCCAGTAGTATTCCGACAGGGGGCGCGGGGCAGCCCCAGCATTTT,CASSIPTGGAGQPQHF
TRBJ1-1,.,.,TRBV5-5,TGTGCCAGCAGCTCCCGGGCCGACGCCGTGAACACTGAAGCTTTCTTT,CASSSRADAVNTEAFF
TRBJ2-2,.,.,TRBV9,TGTGCCAGCAGCGCCTCTACCCGGAACACCGGGGAGCTGTTTTTT,CASSASTRNTGELFF
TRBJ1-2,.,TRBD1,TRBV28,TGTGCCAGCAGTTTATGGGCAGGGGGTCTTCGATATGGCTACACCTTC,CASSLWAGGLRYGYTF
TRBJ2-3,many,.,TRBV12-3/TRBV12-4,TGTGCCAGCCGAGAGGTCGTCACAGATACGCAGTATTTT,CASREVVTDTQYF
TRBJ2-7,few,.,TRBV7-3,TGTGCCAGCAGCTTAACGGGAGGACAAGGGCAGTACTTC,CASSLTGGQGQYF
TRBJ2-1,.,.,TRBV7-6,TGTGCCAGCAGCCTCCGGGACTGGCCTAATGAGCAGTTCTTC,CASSLRDWPNEQFF
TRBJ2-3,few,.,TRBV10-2,TGCGCCGGATCTTCCGGAGATACGCAGTATTTT,CAGSSGDTQYF
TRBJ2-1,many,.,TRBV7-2,TGTGCCAGCAGCTTAGGGGACTACAATGAGCAGTTCTTC,CASSLGDYNEQFF
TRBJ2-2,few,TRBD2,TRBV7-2,TGTGCCAGCAGCTTAGCGAGACTAGCGGGGGGTACCGGGGAGCTGTTTTTT,CASSLARLAGGTGELFF
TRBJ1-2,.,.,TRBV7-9,TGTGCCAGCAGCTCAACAGGGTTGGCTGGCTACACCTTC,CASSSTGLAGYTF
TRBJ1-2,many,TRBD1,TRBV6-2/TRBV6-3,TGTGCCAGCAGTTGGGGACAGGCCTATGGCTACACCTTC,CASSWGQAYGYTF
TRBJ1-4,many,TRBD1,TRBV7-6,TGTGCCAGCAGCTATGGGACAGGGGGCTCAACTAATGAAAAACTGTTTTTT,CASSYGTGGSTNEKLFF
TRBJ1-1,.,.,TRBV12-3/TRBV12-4,TGTGCCAGCAGTTTTTTGGTGAACACTGAAGCTTTCTTT,CASSFLVNTEAFF
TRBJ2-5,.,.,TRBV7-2,TGTGCCAGCAGCTTATACGGACAGCAAGAGACCCAGTACTTC,CASSLYGQQETQYF
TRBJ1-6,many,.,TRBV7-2,TGTGCCAGCAGCTTAGTAGGGGGGGGGCCAGGCGCTACACCCCTCCACTTT,CASSLVGGGPGATPLHF
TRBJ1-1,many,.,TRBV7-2,TGTGCCAGCAGCTTAGAAAGGTCGCGGATTCAAGCTTTCTTT,CASSLERSRIQAFF
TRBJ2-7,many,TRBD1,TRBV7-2,TGTGCCAGCAGCTTAGGCGGGACAGGGTTCTGGGAGCAGTACTTC,CASSLGGTGFWEQYF